This T cell receptor beta chain was recovered during a study of cytomegalovirus exposure and HLA in healthy donors. Across the study: A subsequent analysis reported that the roughly 120 validation repertoires were produced on the same platform that had also been used for the 666 first-cohort repertoires.

The germline V gene has CDR1 MNHNS and CDR2 SASEGT. Trimming shortened V by 6 bases and J by 10 bases, and 18 bases separated the two germline ends. This CDR3 has 13 residues. Clones were read by immunoSEQ multiplex PCR, and TCRdb kept only the in-frame ones, dropping some. The table lists about 250,000 clones, about 90% of them singletons, with around 12% in the top ten. The material sequenced was PBMCs. The source is a man aged 18-30 years in good health and CMV-seropositive. V is TRBV6-1 and J is TRBJ1-1, with a weak D call TRBD1 (6 bases). The CDR3 protein is CASSVRGSNRAFF. CDR3 DNA sequence: TGTGCCAGCAGCGTAAGGGGGTCCAACCGAGCTTTCTTT.